The rows below give T cell receptor beta chains drawn from one sample of a study of cytotoxic CD8 clonotypes in ibrutinib-treated CLL. Using immunoSEQ multiplex PCR, the repertoire was profiled, and TCRdb retains in-frame clones only, with some absent. This table holds 130,000 or so clones, roughly 80% found once. The specimen comprised PBMCs, sampled after 12 months of ibrutinib treatment. Receptors were obtained from a human donor with chronic lymphocytic leukemia. Both conserved end residues are part of each CDR3. Fields, in order: D gene, V gene, clone size, J gene, CDR3 protein, CDR3 DNA. D genes are given only for firm matches. Size is stated for part of the rows, as once, few or many counts, or as a class when the clone is expanded.

TRBD1,TRBV28,NA,TRBJ1-5,CASSLRDRGRGSNQPQHF,TGTGCCAGCAGTTTACGGGACAGGGGGCGCGGAAGCAATCAGCCCCAGCATTTT
TRBD1,TRBV9,NA,TRBJ2-7,CASSKGQGVYEQYF,TGTGCCAGCAGCAAGGGACAGGGCGTCTACGAGCAGTACTTC
NA,TRBV7-9,NA,TRBJ2-7,CASSFPGGGSWNEQYF,TGTGCCAGCAGCTTTCCAGGGGGGGGTTCGTGGAACGAGCAGTACTTC
NA,TRBV30,NA,TRBJ1-1,CACMNTEAFF,TGTGCCTGCATGAACACTGAAGCTTTCTTT
NA,TRBV6-5,NA,TRBJ1-1,CASTRGSLNTEAFF,TGTGCCAGCACCCGGGGTAGCCTGAACACTGAAGCTTTCTTT
TRBD1,TRBV23-1,NA,TRBJ2-7,CASSQHRGYEQYF,TGCGCCAGCAGTCAACACAGGGGGTACGAGCAGTACTTC
NA,TRBV25-1,NA,TRBJ2-2,CASSEGMLTPGELFF,TGTGCCAGCAGTGAGGGAATGTTGACGCCCGGGGAGCTGTTTTTT
TRBD1,TRBV29-1,NA,TRBJ2-7,CSVRGTDTYEQYF,TGCAGCGTTCGAGGGACAGATACCTACGAGCAGTACTTC
NA,TRBV27,NA,TRBJ1-3,CASSLGAHSGNTIYF,TGTGCCAGCAGTCTGGGGGCGCATTCTGGAAACACCATATATTTT
TRBD2,TRBV27,NA,TRBJ2-7,CASSETGTTYEQYF,TGTGCCAGCAGCGAAACCGGGACTACCTACGAGCAGTACTTC
NA,TRBV7-2,NA,TRBJ1-2,CASSLGFKQTDGYTF,TGTGCCAGCAGCTTAGGGTTCAAACAGACGGATGGCTACACCTTC
NA,TRBV7-3,NA,TRBJ2-3,CASSYPGTETDTQYF,TGTGCCAGCAGTTACCCGGGGACCGAAACAGATACGCAGTATTTT
NA,TRBV7-9,NA,TRBJ2-1,CASSLGQDYYNEQFF,TGTGCCAGCAGCTTAGGACAGGATTATTATAATGAGCAGTTCTTC
TRBD1,TRBV4-1,NA,TRBJ1-2,CASSQTGTGNGYTF,TGCGCCAGCAGCCAAACCGGGACAGGGAATGGCTACACCTTC
TRBD1,TRBV28,few,TRBJ2-7,CASSPGQGYEQYF,TGTGCCAGCAGCCCCGGACAGGGCTACGAGCAGTACTTC
TRBD2,TRBV7-6,NA,TRBJ2-5,CASSLAPGGGQEETQYF,TGTGCCAGCAGCTTAGCCCCGGGCGGGGGTCAAGAGGAGACCCAGTACTTC
NA,TRBV2,many,TRBJ1-2,CASSEVTDTYGYTF,TGTGCCAGCAGTGAGGTAACAGACACATATGGCTACACCTTC
NA,TRBV4-2,NA,TRBJ1-3,CASSQERDVGTIYF,TGTGCCAGCAGCCAAGAGAGGGATGTGGGTACCATATATTTT
TRBD1,TRBV28,NA,TRBJ2-7,CASIPGQSSYEQYF,TGTGCCAGCATACCGGGACAGAGCTCCTACGAGCAGTACTTC
NA,TRBV7-2,NA,TRBJ2-3,CASSWDQSTDTQYF,TGTGCCAGCAGTTGGGACCAAAGCACAGATACGCAGTATTTT
NA,TRBV4-1,NA,TRBJ2-1,CASSQGVPLAYNEQFF,TGCGCCAGCAGCCAAGGAGTTCCTCTAGCCTACAATGAGCAGTTCTTC
NA,TRBV28,NA,TRBJ2-7,CASSRGNSYEQYF,TGTGCCTCCAGTCGAGGGAATTCCTACGAGCAGTACTTC
NA,TRBV5-1,NA,TRBJ1-1,CASSLSSGPAGAFF,TGCGCCAGCAGCTTGTCATCAGGGCCCGCGGGGGCTTTCTTT
NA,TRBV20-1,NA,TRBJ2-7,CSVTPHEQYF,TGCAGTGTCACCCCCCACGAGCAGTACTTC
TRBD1,TRBV11-3,NA,TRBJ2-1,CASSPGQVGYEQFF,TGTGCCAGCAGCCCGGGACAGGTCGGGTATGAGCAGTTCTTC
NA,TRBV4-1,NA,TRBJ2-7,CASSLPGVGTYEQYF,TGCGCCAGCAGCCTACCGGGTGTAGGGACCTACGAGCAGTACTTC
NA,TRBV6-1,NA,TRBJ1-1,CASSAPLGTRAFF,TGTGCCAGCAGTGCCCCCCTGGGGACGCGGGCTTTCTTT
NA,TRBV18,NA,TRBJ2-1,CASSPPTGLYNEQFF,TGTGCCAGCTCACCGCCCACAGGGCTGTACAATGAGCAGTTCTTC
NA,TRBV18,NA,TRBJ1-2,CASSPSRGYGYTF,TGTGCCAGCTCACCATCCAGGGGCTATGGCTACACCTTC
TRBD2,TRBV7-6,NA,TRBJ2-7,CASSLAGTSGHNSYEQYF,TGTGCCAGCAGCTTAGCCGGGACTAGCGGGCACAACTCCTACGAGCAGTACTTC
NA,TRBV28,NA,TRBJ2-6,CASSLAGHSGANVLTF,TGTGCCAGCAGTTTAGCCGGTCACTCTGGGGCCAACGTCCTGACTTTC
TRBD1,TRBV7-6,NA,TRBJ2-7,CASSPGGTGVEQYF,TGTGCCAGCAGCCCCGGAGGGACAGGGGTAGAGCAGTACTTC
NA,TRBV7-8,NA,TRBJ1-5,CASSLTGTYSNQPQHF,TGTGCCAGCAGCTTAACAGGGACTTATAGCAATCAGCCCCAGCATTTT
TRBD2,TRBV18,NA,TRBJ2-1,CASSGAGGYNEQFF,TGTGCCAGCTCAGGAGCGGGAGGATACAATGAGCAGTTCTTC
NA,TRBV4-3,NA,TRBJ1-5,CASSLGQNQPQHF,TGCGCCAGCAGCCTTGGACAGAATCAGCCCCAGCATTTT
NA,TRBV2,NA,TRBJ2-7,CASSVFYEQYF,TGTGCCAGCAGTGTTTTCTACGAGCAGTACTTC
NA,TRBV4-1,once,TRBJ2-3,CASSLVLDLTDTQYF,TGCGCCAGCAGCCTGGTCCTGGACCTCACAGATACGCAGTATTTT
TRBD1,TRBV6-5,NA,TRBJ1-1,CASSYPHTGEAFF,TGTGCCAGCAGTTACCCGCACACAGGGGAGGCTTTCTTT
TRBD2,TRBV27,NA,TRBJ2-7,CASSTGGYEQYF,TGTGCCAGCTCTACGGGGGGCTACGAGCAGTACTTC
TRBD1,TRBV5-1,NA,TRBJ1-4,CASSYSVSNRGWTEKLFF,TGCGCCAGCAGCTACTCAGTAAGCAACAGGGGATGGACCGAAAAACTGTTTTTT
NA,TRBV7-2,NA,TRBJ2-7,CASSLVKSSYEQYF,TGTGCCAGCAGCTTAGTGAAAAGCTCCTACGAGCAGTACTTC
NA,TRBV11-3,once,TRBJ2-7,CASSLTGNHEQYF,TGTGCCAGCAGCTTAACGGGAAATCACGAGCAGTACTTC
NA,TRBV6-6,NA,TRBJ1-5,CASSLRDYQPQHF,TGTGCCAGCAGTCTCCGGGACTACCAGCCCCAGCATTTT
NA,TRBV2,few,TRBJ2-5,CASSLMDYPETQYF,TGTGCCAGCAGTCTTATGGACTACCCGGAGACCCAGTACTTC
TRBD2,TRBV27,NA,TRBJ2-7,CASSLPGGTYEQYF,TGTGCCAGCAGTTTACCGGGGGGGACCTACGAGCAGTACTTC
NA,TRBV6-4,few,TRBJ2-2,CASKGNSAGPGELFF,TGTGCCAGCAAGGGGAATTCAGCGGGTCCCGGGGAGCTGTTTTTT
NA,TRBV28,NA,TRBJ2-7,CASRMAGSSYEQYF,TGTGCCAGCAGAATGGCGGGAAGCTCCTACGAGCAGTACTTC
NA,TRBV5-1,NA,TRBJ2-3,CASSLVGGDAADTQYF,TGCGCCAGCAGCTTGGTCGGGGGAGATGCCGCAGATACGCAGTATTTT
NA,TRBV29-1,NA,TRBJ2-7,CSVETYRVSYEQYF,TGCAGCGTTGAAACATACAGGGTGTCCTACGAGCAGTACTTC
NA,TRBV4-1,NA,TRBJ1-5,CASSHPTRQTDYSNQPQHF,TGCGCCAGCAGCCACCCTACGAGGCAGACCGATTATAGCAATCAGCCCCAGCATTTT
NA,TRBV9,NA,TRBJ1-4,CASNREGLLGEKLFF,TGTGCCAGCAATCGGGAGGGCTTGTTAGGTGAAAAACTGTTTTTT
TRBD1,TRBV5-1,NA,TRBJ1-1,CASNAQGAGTEAFF,TGCGCCAGCAATGCCCAGGGGGCGGGAACTGAAGCTTTCTTT
NA,TRBV27,NA,TRBJ1-1,CASSLSPDRNTEAFF,TGTGCCAGCAGTTTATCCCCCGACAGAAACACTGAAGCTTTCTTT
NA,TRBV6-5,NA,TRBJ1-5,CASSLGNQPQHF,TGTGCCAGCAGTCTGGGGAATCAGCCCCAGCATTTT